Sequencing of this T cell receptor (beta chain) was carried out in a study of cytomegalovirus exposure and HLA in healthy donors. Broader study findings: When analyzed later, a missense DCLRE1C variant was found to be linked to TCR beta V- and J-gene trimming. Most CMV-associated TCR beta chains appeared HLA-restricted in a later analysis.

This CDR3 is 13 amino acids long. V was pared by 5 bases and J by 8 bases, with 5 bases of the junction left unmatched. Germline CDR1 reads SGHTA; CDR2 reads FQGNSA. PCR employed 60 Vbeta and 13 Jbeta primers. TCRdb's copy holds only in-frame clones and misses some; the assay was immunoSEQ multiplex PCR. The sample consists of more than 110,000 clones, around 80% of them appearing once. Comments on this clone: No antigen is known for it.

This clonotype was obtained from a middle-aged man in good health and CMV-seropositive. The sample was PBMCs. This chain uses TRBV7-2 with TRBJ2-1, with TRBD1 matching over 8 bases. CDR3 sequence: CASSPRQGHEQFF. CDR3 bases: TGTGCCAGCAGCCCCCGACAGGGGCATGAGCAGTTCTTC.